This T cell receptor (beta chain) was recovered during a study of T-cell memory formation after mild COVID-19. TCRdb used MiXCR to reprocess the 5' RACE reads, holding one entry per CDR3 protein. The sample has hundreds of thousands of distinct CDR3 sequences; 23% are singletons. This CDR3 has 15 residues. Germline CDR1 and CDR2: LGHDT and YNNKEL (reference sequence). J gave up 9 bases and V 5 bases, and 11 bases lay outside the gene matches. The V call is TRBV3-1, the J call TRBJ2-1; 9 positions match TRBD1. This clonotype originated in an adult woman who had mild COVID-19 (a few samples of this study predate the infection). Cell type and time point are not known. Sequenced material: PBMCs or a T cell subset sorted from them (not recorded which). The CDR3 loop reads CASSSHRGRLVEQFF. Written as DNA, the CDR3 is TGTGCCAGCAGCTCCCACAGGGGGCGTCTTGTTGAGCAGTTCTTC.